The clone carrying this T cell receptor (beta chain) was picked up a small number of times. Its antigen remains unidentified. Unseparated into fractions, whole blood served as the source from which total RNA was extracted. The data originate from a study of human T cells and chemical hapten exposure. Study-level information: It was small differences in pooled library volume that mainly caused per-sample TCR yields to vary. Whole-study findings and limits: Sensitizing with DPC caused no change in TCRs above 1 in 1000 frequency.

The junction had 1 base not matched to a gene; V was cut back by 4 bases and J by 0 bases. CDR1 SGHTS and CDR2 YDEGEE come from the germline V gene. The CDR3 length is 15 residues. Each cDNA molecule in the library carried unique molecular identifiers. Original data processing: Counts of TCRs in each sample centred on a median of approximately 100,000 and extended from approximately 21,000 to 630,000. MiXCR was run by TCRdb on the reads, yielding one entry per CDR3 protein. The authors' filters were not applied to this entry. The sample lists around 120,000 distinct CDR3 sequences, over 7% occurring once.

The specimen was whole blood. The chain uses TRBV5-8 and TRBJ1-5; 10 bases fit TRBD1. This clonotype was sampled from a human donor in good health. Some clones in this sample may be carry-over from other donors' samples. The CDR3 spells CASSGTGDSNQPQHF. The DNA for the CDR3 is TGTGCCAGCAGCGGGACAGGGGATAGCAATCAGCCCCAGCATTTT.